The sample holds one count of the clone carrying this TCR beta chain. The data derive from a study of blood T cell repertoires in COVID-19. About the research overall: Donors in the United States, Italy and Spain gave samples during acute or convalescent COVID-19. From T cells, B-cell-depleted T cells, or PBMCs came the material, which was cDNA or gDNA.

Seattle patients were enrolled while actively infected and followed longitudinally. Repertoires were generated with immunoSEQ multiplex PCR, while TCRdb's copy carries only in-frame clones and drops some. The sample has around 290,000 clones; around nine tenths are singletons. The germline V and J ends were trimmed by 1 base and 5 bases, with 12 bases remaining between them. Per germline, CDR1 LGHNA and CDR2 YSLEER. CDR3 size: 14 residues. This chain connects TRBV4-3 to TRBJ2-7; tentative D call: TRBD2 (7 bases). The source is a woman in her 70s with COVID-19, enrolled during active disease. Sequencing was performed on peripheral blood. CDR3 nucleotides: TGCGCCAGCAGCCAAGTAAGGGGGGGCGACGAGCAGTACTTC. Residues: CASSQVRGGDEQYF.